This entry is about one TCR beta chain. Its antigen is undetermined. This entry comes from a study of a mutant IDH1 vaccine in newly diagnosed glioma. Study in general: The study started vaccination 4-6 weeks after radiotherapy alone, or with temozolomide cycles. Mean patient age was around 40 years; around 60% were male and around 38% female.

The method was immunoSEQ multiplex PCR; TCRdb's version includes in-frame clones alone and lacks a portion of them. The sample holds about 34,000 clones, approximately 90% seen once. V lost 5 bases and J 0 bases, leaving 10 bases between the germline ends. CDR3 length: 14 residues. Looked up from germline, CDR1 is LNHDA and CDR2 is SQIVND (reference sequence). The time point here: week 47, end of study. All doses held 300 ug of mutant IDH1 20-mer peptide, with topical imiquimod. In weeks 1, 3, 5, 7, 11, 15, 19 and 23, patients were vaccinated. This receptor was identified in a woman aged 25 to 39 with glioma. Source: PBMCs, taken from a glioma patient whose treatment included an IDH1 peptide vaccine. This sequence joins TRBV19 and TRBJ1-1; D ambiguous. CDR3 protein: CASSEGEMNTEAFF. The CDR3 DNA sequence: TGTGCCAGTAGTGAGGGAGAGATGAACACTGAAGCTTTCTTT.